This TCR beta chain was recovered during a study of cytomegalovirus exposure and HLA in healthy donors. Study context: Some 87 million unique TCRs from HLA-typed donors were held in an early release of data.

Whole-study results and caveats: Analysis performed later showed TCR beta chains linked to HLA being more clonally expanded than equally common others. Prior analysis indicated that the majority of TCR beta V segments exhibited productivity approximately 90% or approximately 30% of the time.

About this clone: The target antigen is unknown.

The length of the CDR3 is 16 residues. Germline assignment: CDR1 SGHTS and CDR2 YDEGEE. The V and J ends lost 3 bases and 3 bases, in that order; junction bases with no gene match: 6. In the PCR, 60 Vbeta and 13 Jbeta primers were used. The assay was immunoSEQ multiplex PCR, and TCRdb's table has in-frame clones only and misses some. The sample contains some 140,000 clones, more than 75% of which appear only once. This receptor was taken from a woman aged 50 to 60 in good health and CMV-seropositive. This chain connects TRBV5-8 to TRBJ2-1; 10 bases match TRBD1. Sequenced material: PBMCs. The CDR3 protein is CASSSQDRGVYNEQFF. The DNA of the CDR3 is TGTGCCAGCAGCTCCCAGGACAGGGGGGTCTACAATGAGCAGTTCTTC.